The sequence of this T cell receptor beta chain was determined in a study of T cell responses to AZD1222 COVID-19 vaccine. Overall study context: It was second doses at about 4 or about 12 weeks that were pooled. Study-level points and caveats: Researchers report vaccine-associated CD4 TCRs spanning spike, with dominance at 160-218 and 743-854. The study sampled repertoires only after the peak T cell response.

Of note for this clone: Its antigen remains unidentified. Germline is not matched at one junction end, which may reflect a read error.

Germline lookup yields CDR1 MNHEY and CDR2 SVGAGI. The CDR3 loop spans 13 amino acids. Only in-frame clones appear in the TCRdb table, and some are missing; sequencing was by immunoSEQ multiplex PCR. The table has about 140,000 clones, approximately 92% seen once. This receptor was obtained from an adult in good health. The specimen comprised peripheral blood, sampled on day 0 of AZD1222 vaccination. This chain uses TRBV6-5 with TRBJ2-1, with TRBD2 matching 13 bases. This chain's CDR3 is CAGRLAGGNEQFF. Here the CDR3 DNA reads TGTGCCGGCAGACTAGCGGGAGGCAATGAGCAGTTCTTC.